The clone carrying this TCR beta chain was picked up a small number of times. Its specificity is not known. This specimen belongs to a study of T-cell memory formation after mild COVID-19. In the study overall: Each donor largely had its own TCR clusters. Study-wide results and limits: Clones that contracted from day 15 to 85 had balanced CD4/CD8; later expanders were CD4+ biased. Memory cells collected pre-infection included some clones that later responded, suggesting cross-reactive memory joined.

Barcoded TCR alpha and TCR beta cDNA libraries with UMIs came from 5'RACE using constant-segment primers. TCRdb re-called the 5' RACE reads through MiXCR, storing one row per CDR3 protein. The data contain almost 350,000 distinct CDR3 sequences, 20% to 25% of them singletons. The CDR3 sequence is 15 residues long. Germline values: CDR1 MNHGY, CDR2 SVAAGI. The V and J ends lost 8 bases and 0 bases respectively, with 16 bases between them. The V call is TRBV6-9, the J call TRBJ2-5; D not certain. Input material: PBMCs or a T cell subset sorted from them (not recorded which). The clonotype comes from a man between 18 and 29 years old who had mild COVID-19 (a few samples of this study predate the infection). Cell type and time point are not known. The CDR3 sequence: CASRVVVTNQETQYF. CDR3 in DNA: TGTGCCAGCCGAGTCGTGGTAACCAACCAAGAGACCCAGTACTTC.